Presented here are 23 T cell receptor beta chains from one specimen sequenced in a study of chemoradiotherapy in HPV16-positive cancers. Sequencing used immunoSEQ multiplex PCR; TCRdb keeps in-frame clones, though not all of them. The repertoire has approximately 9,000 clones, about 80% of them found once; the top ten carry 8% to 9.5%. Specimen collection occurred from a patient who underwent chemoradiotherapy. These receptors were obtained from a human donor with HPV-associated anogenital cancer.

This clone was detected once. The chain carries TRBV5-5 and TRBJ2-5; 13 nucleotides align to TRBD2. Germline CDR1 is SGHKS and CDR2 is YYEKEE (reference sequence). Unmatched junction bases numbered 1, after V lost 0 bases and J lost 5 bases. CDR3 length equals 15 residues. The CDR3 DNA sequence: TGTGCCAGCAGCTTGGTACTAGCGGGAGGGGAGACCCAGTACTTC. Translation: CASSLVLAGGETQYF.

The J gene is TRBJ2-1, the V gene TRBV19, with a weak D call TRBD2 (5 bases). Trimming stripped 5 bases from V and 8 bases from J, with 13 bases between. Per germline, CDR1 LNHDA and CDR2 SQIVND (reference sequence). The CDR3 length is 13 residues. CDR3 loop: CASSEGYGDEQFF. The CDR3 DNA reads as TGTGCCAGTAGTGAAGGGTACGGGGATGAGCAGTTCTTC.

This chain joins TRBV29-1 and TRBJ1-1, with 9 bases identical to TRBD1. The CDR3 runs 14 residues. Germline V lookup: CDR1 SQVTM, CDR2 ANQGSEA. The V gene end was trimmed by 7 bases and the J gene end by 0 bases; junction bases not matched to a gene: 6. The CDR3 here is CSGTDRGMNTEAFF. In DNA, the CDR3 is TGCAGCGGTACAGACAGGGGGATGAACACTGAAGCTTTCTTT.

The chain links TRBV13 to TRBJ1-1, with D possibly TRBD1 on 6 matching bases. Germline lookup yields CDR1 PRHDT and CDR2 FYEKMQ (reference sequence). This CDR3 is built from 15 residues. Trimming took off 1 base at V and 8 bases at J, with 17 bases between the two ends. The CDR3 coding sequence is TGTGCCAGCAGCTTAGTAGGGGGGGAGGCCTTCGAAGCTTTCTTT. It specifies CASSLVGGEAFEAFF.

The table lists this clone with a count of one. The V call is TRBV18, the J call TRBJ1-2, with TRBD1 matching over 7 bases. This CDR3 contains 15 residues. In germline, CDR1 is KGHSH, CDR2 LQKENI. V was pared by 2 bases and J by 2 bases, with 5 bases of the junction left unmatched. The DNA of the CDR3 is TGTGCCAGCTCACCAGGGGGACAGCAAAACTATGGCTACACCTTC. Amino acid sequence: CASSPGGQQNYGYTF. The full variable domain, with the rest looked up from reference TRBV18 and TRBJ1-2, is NAGVMQNPRHLVRRRGQEARLRCSPMKGHSHVYWYRQLPEEGLKFMVYLQKENIIDESGMPKERFSAEFPKEGPSILRIQQVVRGDSAAYFCASSPGGQQNYGYTFGSGTRLTVV.

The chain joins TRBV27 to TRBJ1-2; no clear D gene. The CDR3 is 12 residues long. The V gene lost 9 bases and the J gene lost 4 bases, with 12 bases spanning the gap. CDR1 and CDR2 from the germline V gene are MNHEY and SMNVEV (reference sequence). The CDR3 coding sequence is TGTGCCAGTTTGCAGATCTTCTATGGCTACACCTTC. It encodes CASLQIFYGYTF.

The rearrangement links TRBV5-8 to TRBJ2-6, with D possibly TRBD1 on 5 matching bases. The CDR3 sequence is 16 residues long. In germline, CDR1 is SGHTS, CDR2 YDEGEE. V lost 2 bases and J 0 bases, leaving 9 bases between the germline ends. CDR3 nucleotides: TGTGCCAGCAGCTTCAGGGAATACTCTGGGGCCAACGTCCTGACTTTC. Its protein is CASSFREYSGANVLTF.

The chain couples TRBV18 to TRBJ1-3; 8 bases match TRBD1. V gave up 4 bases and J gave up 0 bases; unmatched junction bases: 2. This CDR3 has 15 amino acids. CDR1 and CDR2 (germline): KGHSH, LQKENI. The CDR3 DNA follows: TGTGCCAGCTCACTTACAGGGGGCTCTGGAAACACCATATATTTT. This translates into CASSLTGGSGNTIYF.

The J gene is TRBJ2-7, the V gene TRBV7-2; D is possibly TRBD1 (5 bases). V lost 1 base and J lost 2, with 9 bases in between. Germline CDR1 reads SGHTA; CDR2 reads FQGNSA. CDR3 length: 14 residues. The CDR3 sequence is CASSLDWTTYEQYF. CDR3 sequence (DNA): TGTGCCAGCAGCTTAGACTGGACAACCTACGAGCAGTACTTC.

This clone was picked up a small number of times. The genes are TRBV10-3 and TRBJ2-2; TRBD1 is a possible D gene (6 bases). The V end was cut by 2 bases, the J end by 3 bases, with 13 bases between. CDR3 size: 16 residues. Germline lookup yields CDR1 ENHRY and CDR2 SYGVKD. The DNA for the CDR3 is TGTGCCATCAGTGAGACAGGGACGCTGTACACCGGGGAGCTGTTTTTT. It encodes CAISETGTLYTGELFF.

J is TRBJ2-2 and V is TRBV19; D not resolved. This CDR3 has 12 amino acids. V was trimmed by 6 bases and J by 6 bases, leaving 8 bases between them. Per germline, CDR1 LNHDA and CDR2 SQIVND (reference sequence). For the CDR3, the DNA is TGTGCCAGTAGCCCCCGGGCCGGGGAGCTGTTTTTT. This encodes CASSPRAGELFF.

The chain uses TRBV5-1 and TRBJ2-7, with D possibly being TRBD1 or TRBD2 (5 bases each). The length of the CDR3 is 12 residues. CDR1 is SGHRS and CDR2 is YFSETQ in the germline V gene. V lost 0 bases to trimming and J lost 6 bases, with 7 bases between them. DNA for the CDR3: TGCGCCAGCAGCTTGGCAGGGACCGAGCAGTACTTC. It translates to CASSLAGTEQYF.

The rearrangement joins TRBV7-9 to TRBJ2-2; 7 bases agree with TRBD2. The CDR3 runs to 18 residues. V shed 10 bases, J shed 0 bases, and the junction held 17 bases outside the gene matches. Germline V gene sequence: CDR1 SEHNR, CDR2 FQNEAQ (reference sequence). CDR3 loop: CANFAGTTSFANTGELFF. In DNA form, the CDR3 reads TGTGCCAACTTTGCCGGGACTACCTCTTTCGCGAACACCGGGGAGCTGTTTTTT.

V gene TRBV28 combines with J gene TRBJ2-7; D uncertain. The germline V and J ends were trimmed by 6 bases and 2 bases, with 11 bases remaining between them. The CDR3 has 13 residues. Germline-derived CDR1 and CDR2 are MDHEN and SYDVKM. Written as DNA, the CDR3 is TGTGCCAGCAGCCTAGGAGCCACCTACGAGCAGTACTTC. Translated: CASSLGATYEQYF.

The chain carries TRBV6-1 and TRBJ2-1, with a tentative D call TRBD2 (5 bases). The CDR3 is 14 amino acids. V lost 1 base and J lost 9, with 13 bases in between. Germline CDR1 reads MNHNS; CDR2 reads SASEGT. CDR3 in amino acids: CASSEGVRGGEQFF. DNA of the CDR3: TGTGCCAGCAGTGAAGGGGTCCGGGGTGGTGAGCAGTTCTTC.

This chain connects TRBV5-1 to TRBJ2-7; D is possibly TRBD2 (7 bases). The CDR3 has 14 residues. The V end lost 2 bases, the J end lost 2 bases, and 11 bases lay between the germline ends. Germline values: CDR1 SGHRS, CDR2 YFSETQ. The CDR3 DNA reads TGCGCCAGCAGCTTCCGGGGGGCCCCCTACGAGCAGTACTTC. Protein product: CASSFRGAPYEQYF.

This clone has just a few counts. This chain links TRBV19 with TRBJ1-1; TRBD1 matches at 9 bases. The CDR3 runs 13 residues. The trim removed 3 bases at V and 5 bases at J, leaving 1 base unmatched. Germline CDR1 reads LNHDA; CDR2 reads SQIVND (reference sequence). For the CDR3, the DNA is TGTGCCAGTAGTATCGGACAGGGGACTGAAGCTTTCTTT. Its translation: CASSIGQGTEAFF.

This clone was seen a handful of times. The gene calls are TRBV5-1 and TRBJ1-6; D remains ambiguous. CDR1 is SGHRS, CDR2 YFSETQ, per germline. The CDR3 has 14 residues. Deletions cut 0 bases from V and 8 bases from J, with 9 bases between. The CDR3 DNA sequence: TGCGCCAGCAGCTTGGCGCCTTGGGATTCACCCCTCCACTTT. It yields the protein CASSLAPWDSPLHF.

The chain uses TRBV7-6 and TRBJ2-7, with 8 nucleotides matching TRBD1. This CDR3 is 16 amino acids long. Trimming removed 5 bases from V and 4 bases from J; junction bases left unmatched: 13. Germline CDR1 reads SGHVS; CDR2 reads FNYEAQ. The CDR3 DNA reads TGTGCCAGCAGCCACGGACAGGGCCAGGGTTTTTACGAGCAGTACTTC. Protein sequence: CASSHGQGQGFYEQYF.

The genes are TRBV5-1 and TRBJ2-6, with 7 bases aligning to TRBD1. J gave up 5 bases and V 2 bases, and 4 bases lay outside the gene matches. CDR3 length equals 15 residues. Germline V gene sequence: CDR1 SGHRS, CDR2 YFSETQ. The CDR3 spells CASSLTGERANVLTF. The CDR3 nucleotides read TGCGCCAGCAGCTTAACAGGGGAAAGGGCCAACGTCCTGACTTTC.

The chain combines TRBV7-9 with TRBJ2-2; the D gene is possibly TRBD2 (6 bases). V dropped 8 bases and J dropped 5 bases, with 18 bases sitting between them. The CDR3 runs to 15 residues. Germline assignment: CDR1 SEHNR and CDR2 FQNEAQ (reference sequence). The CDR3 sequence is CASQDPPGGTGELFF. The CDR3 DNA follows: TGTGCCAGCCAAGACCCCCCTGGGGGGACCGGGGAGCTGTTTTTT.

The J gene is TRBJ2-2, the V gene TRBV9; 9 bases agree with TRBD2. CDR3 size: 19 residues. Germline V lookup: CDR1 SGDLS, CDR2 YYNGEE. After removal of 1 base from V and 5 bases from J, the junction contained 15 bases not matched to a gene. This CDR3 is CASSVFPELRGGRTGELFF. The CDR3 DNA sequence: TGTGCCAGCAGCGTATTCCCGGAGCTGCGGGGGGGCCGGACCGGGGAGCTGTTTTTT.

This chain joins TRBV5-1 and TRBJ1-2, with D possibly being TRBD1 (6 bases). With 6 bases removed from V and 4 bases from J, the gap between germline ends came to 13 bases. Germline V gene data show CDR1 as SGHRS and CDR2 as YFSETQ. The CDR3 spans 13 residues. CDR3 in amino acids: CASTSGGGYGYTF. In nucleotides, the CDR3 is TGCGCCAGCACTTCGGGAGGGGGCTATGGCTACACCTTC.